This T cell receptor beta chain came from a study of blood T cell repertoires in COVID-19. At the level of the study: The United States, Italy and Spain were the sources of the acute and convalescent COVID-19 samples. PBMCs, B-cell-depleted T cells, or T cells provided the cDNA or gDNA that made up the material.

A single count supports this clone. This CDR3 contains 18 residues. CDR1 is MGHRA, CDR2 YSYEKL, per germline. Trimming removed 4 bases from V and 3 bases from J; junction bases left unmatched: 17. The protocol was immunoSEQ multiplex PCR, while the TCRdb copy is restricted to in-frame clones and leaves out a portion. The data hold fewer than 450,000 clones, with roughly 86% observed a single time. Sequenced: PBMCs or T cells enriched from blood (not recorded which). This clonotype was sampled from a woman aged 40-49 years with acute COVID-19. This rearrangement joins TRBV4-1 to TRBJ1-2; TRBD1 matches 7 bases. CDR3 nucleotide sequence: TGCGCCAGCAGCCTAGCCGGGGGGGGCACAGGGGTTTACTATGGCTACACCTTC. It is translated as CASSLAGGGTGVYYGYTF.